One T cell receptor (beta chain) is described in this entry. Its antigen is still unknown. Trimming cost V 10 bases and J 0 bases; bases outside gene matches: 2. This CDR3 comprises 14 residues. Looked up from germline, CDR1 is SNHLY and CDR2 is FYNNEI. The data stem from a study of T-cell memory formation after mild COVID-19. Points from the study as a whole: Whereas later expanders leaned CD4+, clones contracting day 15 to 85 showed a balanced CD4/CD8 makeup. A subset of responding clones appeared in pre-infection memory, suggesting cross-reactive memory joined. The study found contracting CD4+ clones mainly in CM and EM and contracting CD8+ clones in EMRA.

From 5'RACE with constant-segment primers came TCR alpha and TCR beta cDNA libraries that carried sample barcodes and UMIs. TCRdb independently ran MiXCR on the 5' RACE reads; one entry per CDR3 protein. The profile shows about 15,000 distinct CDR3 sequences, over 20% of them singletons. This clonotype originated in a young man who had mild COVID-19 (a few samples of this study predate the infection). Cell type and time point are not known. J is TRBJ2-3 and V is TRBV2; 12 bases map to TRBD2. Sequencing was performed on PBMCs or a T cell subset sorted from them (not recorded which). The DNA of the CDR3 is TGTGCCAAAACTAGCGGGGGGAGCACAGATACGCAGTATTTT. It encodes CAKTSGGSTDTQYF.